This T cell receptor beta chain is drawn from a study of T cell responses to AZD1222 COVID-19 vaccine. Clones were sequenced by immunoSEQ multiplex PCR, and TCRdb holds only the in-frame ones, with some missing. In the table there are more than 90,000 clones, 75% to 90% of which are singletons. The clonotype originates from an adult who received the AZD1222 COVID-19 vaccine. The sample consisted of peripheral blood, taken 28 days after the second AZD1222 dose.

CDR3 amino acids: CASSTTSGFYNEQFF. In DNA form, the CDR3 reads TGTGCCAGCAGCACCACTAGCGGGTTTTACAATGAGCAGTTCTTC. The J gene is TRBJ2-1, the V gene TRBV7-8; 9 positions agree with TRBD2. The ends lost 5 bases at V and 4 bases at J; junction bases unmatched: 6. The CDR3 loop spans 15 amino acids. CDR1 and CDR2 (germline): SGHVS, FQNEAQ.